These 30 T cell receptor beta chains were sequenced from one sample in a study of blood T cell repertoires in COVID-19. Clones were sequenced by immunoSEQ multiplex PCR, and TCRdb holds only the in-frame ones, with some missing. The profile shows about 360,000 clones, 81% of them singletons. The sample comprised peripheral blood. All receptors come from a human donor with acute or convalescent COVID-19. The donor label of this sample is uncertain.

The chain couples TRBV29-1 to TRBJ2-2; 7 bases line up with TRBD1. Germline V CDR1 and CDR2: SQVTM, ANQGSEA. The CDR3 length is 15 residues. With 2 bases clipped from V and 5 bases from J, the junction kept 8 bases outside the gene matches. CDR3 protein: CSVELGGRGTGELFF. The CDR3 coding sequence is TGCAGCGTTGAACTTGGAGGCAGGGGGACCGGGGAGCTGTTTTTT.

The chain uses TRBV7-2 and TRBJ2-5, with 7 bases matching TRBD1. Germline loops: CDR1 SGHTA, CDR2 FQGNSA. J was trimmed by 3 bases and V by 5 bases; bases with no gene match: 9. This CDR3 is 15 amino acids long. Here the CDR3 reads CASSSRDRFKETQYF. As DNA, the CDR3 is TGTGCCAGCAGCAGCCGGGACAGATTTAAAGAGACCCAGTACTTC.

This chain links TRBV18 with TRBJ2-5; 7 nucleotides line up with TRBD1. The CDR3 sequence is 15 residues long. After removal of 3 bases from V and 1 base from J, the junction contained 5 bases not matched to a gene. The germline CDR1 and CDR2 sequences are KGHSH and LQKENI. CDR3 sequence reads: CASSPRRTGQETQYF. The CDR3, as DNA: TGTGCCAGCTCACCGAGGAGGACAGGCCAAGAGACCCAGTACTTC.

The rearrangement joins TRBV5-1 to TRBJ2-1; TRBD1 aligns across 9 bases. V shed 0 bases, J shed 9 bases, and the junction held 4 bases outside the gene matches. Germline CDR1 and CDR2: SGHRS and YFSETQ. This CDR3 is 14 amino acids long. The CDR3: CASSLELTGGEQFF. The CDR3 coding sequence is TGCGCCAGCAGCTTGGAACTGACAGGGGGTGAGCAGTTCTTC.

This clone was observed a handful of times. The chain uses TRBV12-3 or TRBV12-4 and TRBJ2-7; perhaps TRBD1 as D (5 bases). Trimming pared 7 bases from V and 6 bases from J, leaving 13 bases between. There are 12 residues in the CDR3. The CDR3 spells CASKGQQVEQYF. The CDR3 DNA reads TGTGCCAGCAAGGGTCAACAGGTCGAGCAGTACTTC.

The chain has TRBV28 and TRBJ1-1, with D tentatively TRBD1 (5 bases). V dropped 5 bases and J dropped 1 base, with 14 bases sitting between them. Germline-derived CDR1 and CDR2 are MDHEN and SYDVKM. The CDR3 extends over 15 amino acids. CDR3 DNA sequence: TGTGCCAGCAGTCCGTACAGGCGGCCGAACACTGAAGCTTTCTTT. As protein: CASSPYRRPNTEAFF.

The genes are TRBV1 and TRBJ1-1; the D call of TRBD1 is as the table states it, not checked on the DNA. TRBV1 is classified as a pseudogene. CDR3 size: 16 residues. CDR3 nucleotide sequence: TGCACCAGCAGCCAAGGCTGCAGGGGCCGGAACACTGAAGCTTTCTTT. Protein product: CTSSQGCRGRNTEAFF.

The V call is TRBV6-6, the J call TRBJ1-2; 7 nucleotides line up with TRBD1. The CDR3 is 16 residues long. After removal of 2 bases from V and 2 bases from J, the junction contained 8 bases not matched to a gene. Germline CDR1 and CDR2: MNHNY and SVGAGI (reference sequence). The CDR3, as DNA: TGTGCCAGCAGTTACCGTCCGGGACAGCAAAACTATGGCTACACCTTC. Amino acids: CASSYRPGQQNYGYTF.

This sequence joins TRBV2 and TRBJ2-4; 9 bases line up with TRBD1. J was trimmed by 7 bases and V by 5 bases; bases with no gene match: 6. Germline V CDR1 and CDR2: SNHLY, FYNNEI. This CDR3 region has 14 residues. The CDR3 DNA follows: TGTGCCAGCAGTTCCCGGGACAGGGACAACATTCAGTACTTC. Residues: CASSSRDRDNIQYF.

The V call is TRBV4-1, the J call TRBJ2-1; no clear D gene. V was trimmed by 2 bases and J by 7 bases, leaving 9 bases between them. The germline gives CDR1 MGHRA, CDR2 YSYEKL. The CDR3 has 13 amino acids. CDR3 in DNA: TGCGCCAGCAGCCAATCCAGTTGGAATGAGCAGTTCTTC. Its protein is CASSQSSWNEQFF.

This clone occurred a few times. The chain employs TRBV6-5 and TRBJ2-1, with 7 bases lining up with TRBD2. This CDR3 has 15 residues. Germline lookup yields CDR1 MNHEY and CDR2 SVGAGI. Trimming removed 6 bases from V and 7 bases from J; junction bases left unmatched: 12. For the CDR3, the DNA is TGTGCCAGCAGCCGTTTGCGGGAGAATTCTAATGAGCAGTTCTTC. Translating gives CASSRLRENSNEQFF.

The CDR3 nucleotides read TGCAGCGTTGCCCCGACAGGGAACACTGAAGCTTTCTTT. Protein sequence: CSVAPTGNTEAFF. V and J are TRBV29-1 and TRBJ1-1; D possibly corresponds to TRBD1 (6 bases). This CDR3 contains 13 residues. The V end was cut by 4 bases, the J end by 1 base, with 10 bases between. Germline V CDR1 and CDR2: SQVTM, ANQGSEA.

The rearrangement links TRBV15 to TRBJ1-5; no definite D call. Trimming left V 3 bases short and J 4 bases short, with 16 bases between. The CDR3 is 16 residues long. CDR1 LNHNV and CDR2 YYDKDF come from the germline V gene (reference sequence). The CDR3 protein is CATSSITAVGNQPQHF. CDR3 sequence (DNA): TGTGCCACCAGCAGCATAACAGCTGTAGGAAATCAGCCCCAGCATTTT.

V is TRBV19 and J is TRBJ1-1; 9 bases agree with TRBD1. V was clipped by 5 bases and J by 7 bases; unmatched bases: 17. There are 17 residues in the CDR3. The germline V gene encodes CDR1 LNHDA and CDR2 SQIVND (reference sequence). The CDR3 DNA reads TGTGCCAGTAGTCCATTATCCTTACAGGGGGCGAACGGTGAAGCTTTCTTT. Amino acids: CASSPLSLQGANGEAFF.

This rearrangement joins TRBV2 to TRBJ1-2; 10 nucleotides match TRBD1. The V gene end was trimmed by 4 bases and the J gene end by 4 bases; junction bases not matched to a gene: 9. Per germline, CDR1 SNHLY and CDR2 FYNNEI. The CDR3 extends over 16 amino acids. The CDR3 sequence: CASSGSGQGVGYGYTF. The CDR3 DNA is TGTGCCAGCAGTGGGTCAGGACAGGGGGTGGGCTATGGCTACACCTTC. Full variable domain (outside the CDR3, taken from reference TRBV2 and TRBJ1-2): EPEVTQTPSHQVTQMGQEVILRCVPISNHLYFYWYRQILGQKVEFLVSFYNNEISEKSEIFDDQFSVERPDGSNFTLKIRSTKLEDSAMYFCASSGSGQGVGYGYTFGSGTRLTVV.

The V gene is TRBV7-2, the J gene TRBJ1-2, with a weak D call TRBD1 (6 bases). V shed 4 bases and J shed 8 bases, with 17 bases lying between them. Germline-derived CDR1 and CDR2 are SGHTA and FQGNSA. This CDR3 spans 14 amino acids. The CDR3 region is CASSSNRGSGGYTF. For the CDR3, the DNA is TGTGCCAGCAGCTCGAATAGGGGGAGTGGAGGCTACACCTTC.

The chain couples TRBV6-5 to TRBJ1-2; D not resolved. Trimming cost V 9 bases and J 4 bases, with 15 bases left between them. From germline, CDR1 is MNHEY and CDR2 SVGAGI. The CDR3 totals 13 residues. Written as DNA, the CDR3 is TGTGCCAGTTCCACCTCTAGAGGCTATGGCTACACCTTC. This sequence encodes CASSTSRGYGYTF.

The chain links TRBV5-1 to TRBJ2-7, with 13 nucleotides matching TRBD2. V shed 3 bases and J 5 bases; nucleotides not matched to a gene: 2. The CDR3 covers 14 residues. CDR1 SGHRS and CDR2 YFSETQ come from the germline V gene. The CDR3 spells CASSWTSGSNEQYF. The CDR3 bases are TGCGCCAGCAGCTGGACTAGCGGGAGTAACGAGCAGTACTTC.

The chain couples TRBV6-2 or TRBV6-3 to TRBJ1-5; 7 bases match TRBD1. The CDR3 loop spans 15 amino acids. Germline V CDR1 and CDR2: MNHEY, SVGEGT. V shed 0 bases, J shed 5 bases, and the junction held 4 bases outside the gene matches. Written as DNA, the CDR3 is TGTGCCAGCAGTTACTCGGGACAGTCTTATCAGCCCCAGCATTTT. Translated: CASSYSGQSYQPQHF.

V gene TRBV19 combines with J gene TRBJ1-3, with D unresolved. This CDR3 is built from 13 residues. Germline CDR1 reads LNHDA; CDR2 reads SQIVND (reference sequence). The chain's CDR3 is CASSSRAGNTIYF. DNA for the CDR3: TGTGCTAGCTCAAGTAGAGCTGGAAACACCATATATTTT.

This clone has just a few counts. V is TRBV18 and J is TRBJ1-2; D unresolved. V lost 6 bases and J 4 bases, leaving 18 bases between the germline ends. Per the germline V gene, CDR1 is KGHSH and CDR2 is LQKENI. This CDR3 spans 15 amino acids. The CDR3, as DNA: TGTGCCAGCTCGCCTTTTATGAGGGCAGGCTATGGCTACACCTTC. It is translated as CASSPFMRAGYGYTF.

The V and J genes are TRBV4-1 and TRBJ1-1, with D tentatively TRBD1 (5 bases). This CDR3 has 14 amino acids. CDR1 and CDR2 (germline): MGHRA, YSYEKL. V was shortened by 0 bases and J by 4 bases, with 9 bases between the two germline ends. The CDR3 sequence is CASSQDGGGTEAFF. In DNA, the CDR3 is TGCGCCAGCAGCCAAGATGGGGGGGGCACTGAAGCTTTCTTT.

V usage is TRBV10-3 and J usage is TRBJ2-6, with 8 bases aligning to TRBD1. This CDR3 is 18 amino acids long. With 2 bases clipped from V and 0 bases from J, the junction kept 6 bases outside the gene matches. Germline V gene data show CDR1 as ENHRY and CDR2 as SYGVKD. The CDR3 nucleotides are TGTGCCATCAGTGAGCTGGGACAGGCGATCTCTGGGGCCAACGTCCTGACTTTC. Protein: CAISELGQAISGANVLTF.

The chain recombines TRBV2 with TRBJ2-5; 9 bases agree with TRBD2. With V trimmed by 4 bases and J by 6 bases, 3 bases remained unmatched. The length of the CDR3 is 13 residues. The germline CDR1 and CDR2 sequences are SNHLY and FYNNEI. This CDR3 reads CASSGGGGKTQYF. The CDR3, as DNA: TGTGCCAGCAGTGGCGGGGGGGGTAAGACCCAGTACTTC. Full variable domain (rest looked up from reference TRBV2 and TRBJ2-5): EPEVTQTPSHQVTQMGQEVILRCVPISNHLYFYWYRQILGQKVEFLVSFYNNEISEKSEIFDDQFSVERPDGSNFTLKIRSTKLEDSAMYFCASSGGGGKTQYFGPGTRLLVL.

CDR3 bases: TGTGCCAGCAGCCAAGGTCGGTACAGATCACCCCTCCACTTT. Protein: CASSQGRYRSPLHF. V is TRBV3-1 (or the pseudogene TRBV3-2) and J is TRBJ1-6; D remains ambiguous. CDR1 and CDR2 (germline): LGHDT, YNNKEL (reference sequence). V lost 1 base and J lost 10, with 11 bases in between. The CDR3 is 14 amino acids.

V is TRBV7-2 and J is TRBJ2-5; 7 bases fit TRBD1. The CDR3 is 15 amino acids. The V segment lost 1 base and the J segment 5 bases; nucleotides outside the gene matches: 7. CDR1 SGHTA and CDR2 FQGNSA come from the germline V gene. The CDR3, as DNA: TGTGCCAGCAGCTTAGGAGGGACAGTAATCGAGACCCAGTACTTC. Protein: CASSLGGTVIETQYF.

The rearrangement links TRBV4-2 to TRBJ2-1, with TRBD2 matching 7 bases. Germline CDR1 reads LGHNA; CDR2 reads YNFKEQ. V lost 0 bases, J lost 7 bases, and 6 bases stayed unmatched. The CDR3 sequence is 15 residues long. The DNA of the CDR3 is TGTGCCAGCAGCCAAGATTGGGGGGGAGTAAATGAGCAGTTCTTC. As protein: CASSQDWGGVNEQFF.

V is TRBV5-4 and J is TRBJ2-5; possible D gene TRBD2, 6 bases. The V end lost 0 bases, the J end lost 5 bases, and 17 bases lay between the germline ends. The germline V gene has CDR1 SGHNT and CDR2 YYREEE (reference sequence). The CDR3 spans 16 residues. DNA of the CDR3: TGTGCCAGCAGCTTGGGGCACTCTAGCGACCGGGAGACCCAGTACTTC. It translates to CASSLGHSSDRETQYF.

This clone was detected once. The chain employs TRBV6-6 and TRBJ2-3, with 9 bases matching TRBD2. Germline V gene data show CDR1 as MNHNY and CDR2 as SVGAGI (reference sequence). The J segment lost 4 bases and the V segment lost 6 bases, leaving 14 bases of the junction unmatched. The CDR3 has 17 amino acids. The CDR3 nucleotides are TGTGCCAGCAGCCGATTCTATCGGACTAGCGCGTCAGATACGCAGTATTTT. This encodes CASSRFYRTSASDTQYF.

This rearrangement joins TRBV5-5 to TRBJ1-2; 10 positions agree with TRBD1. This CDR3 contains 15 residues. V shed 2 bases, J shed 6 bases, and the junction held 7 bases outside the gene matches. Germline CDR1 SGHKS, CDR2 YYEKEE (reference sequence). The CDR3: CASSFQVGQGNGYTF. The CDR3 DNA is TGTGCCAGCAGCTTTCAGGTGGGACAGGGGAATGGCTACACCTTC.